This T cell receptor (beta chain) was sequenced during a study of blood T cell repertoires in COVID-19. In the study overall: Sources were T cells, B-cell-depleted T cells, or PBMCs; the material itself was cDNA or gDNA.

The data were produced by immunoSEQ multiplex PCR, yet TCRdb's version contains in-frame clones alone and is incomplete. The profile shows some 250,000 clones, approximately 83% of them singletons. Those enrolled, adults aged roughly 18 to 90 years, came from 20 to 25 US areas. Which cohort a participant joined came from the clinical history participants gave. V was clipped by 8 bases and J by 7 bases, with 11 bases between them. This CDR3 has 11 amino acids. In germline, CDR1 is SNHLY, CDR2 FYNNEI. This receptor was identified in a woman between 45 and 60 years old who had recovered from COVID-19. The sample was PBMCs or T cells enriched from blood (not recorded which). This rearrangement joins TRBV2 to TRBJ1-2; D perhaps matches TRBD1 (5 bases). CDR3 protein: CASALGPGYTF. Written as DNA, the CDR3 is TGTGCCAGCGCCCTGGGGCCTGGCTACACCTTC.